This T cell receptor beta chain stems from a study of molecular identifiers for immune sequencing clone quantification. V shed 2 bases and J 9 bases; nucleotides not matched to a gene: 14. The CDR3 loop spans 17 amino acids. One entry per CDR3 protein results from TCRdb running MiXCR on the PCR reads. The sample contains under 600,000 distinct CDR3 sequences, about 20% of which appear only once. This clonotype was counted ten times or more. The CD8+CD4-CCR7+CD45RA+ phenotype defined the sorted naive CD8 T cells. The chain combines TRBV12-3 or TRBV12-4 with TRBJ2-1; 9 bases line up with TRBD2. The sequence came from a human donor in good health. Some libraries in this study had Jurkat cell RNA spiked in. Sample: naive CD8+ T cells from blood, with Jurkat cell RNA spiked in. Subset specified: FACS-sorted CD8+CD4-CCR7+CD45RA+ naive T cells. The CDR3 spells CASSLLGGLREGLEQFF. CDR3 nucleotide sequence: TGTGCCAGCAGTTTATTGGGTGGATTGCGGGAGGGCCTTGAGCAGTTCTTC.